This T cell receptor (beta chain) appears in the sequencing data of a study of cytomegalovirus exposure and HLA in healthy donors (TCRdb year 2017). As for the study more broadly: In an earlier analysis of around 540 of the donors, about 260 Gb of sequence data and some 100 million unique TCR beta sequences from 150 million to 200 million T cells were reported. Among 300 to 500 genotyped donors of the cohort, an average of around 220,000 unique TCR beta nucleotide sequences was sequenced per donor, of which 15% to 20% were non-productive. The T cell repertoires of some 700 subjects were profiled by immunosequencing and related to cytomegalovirus serostatus. A later analysis re-analyzed previously published TCR beta repertoires from roughly 630 donors and added high-resolution HLA genotyping to study TCR occurrence patterns. Among the roughly 390 genotyped donors, more than 70% belonged to the genetic ancestry cluster associated with self-reported Caucasian donors. Because of strong linkage in the cohort, a few DR-DQ haplotypes were treated as single units for association and clustering. A separate validation cohort of 100 to 150 different subjects was used in addition to the roughly 670-subject first cohort. Rather than drawing on any new phenotypic data, the later analysis identified candidate immune exposures from TCR beta sequences and the way those sequences occurred across donors. The study aimed to test whether signatures of past pathogen exposure could be identified by cataloging public T cell receptors. Class I and class II HLA loci were covered by the typing at four-digit resolution. An early release covering around 630 HLA-typed donors comprised about 290 gigabases of sequencing data and tens of millions of unique TCR sequences. Every discovery cohort repertoire had been produced on one sequencing platform. Typing coverage differed by locus: A, B, C, DRB1 and DQB1 were typed in about 629-640 donors, DQA1 in 500 to 550, DPA1 in 600 to 610, and DPB1 in around 440. The study combined high-throughput TCR immunosequencing, statistical association of individual TCRs with disease status, and machine learning to predict cytomegalovirus infection status. An earlier analysis of around 580 of the donors used high-throughput TCR beta sequencing to judge whether each TCR beta V gene segment behaved as functional or pseudogenic. A later genetic analysis used genome-wide SNP genotypes for about 65% of the 666 donors, treating that subset as a discovery cohort. Alongside the repertoire data, information on donor age, sex, ethnicity and CMV serostatus was compiled. Study-wide conclusions, independent of this receptor: While some public TCRs were present in many individuals, most TCR sequences turned up only very rarely across donors. Correlated functional status among segregating V segments might reflect linkage disequilibrium, but an unknown experimental factor could not be ruled out. According to the authors, the approach could potentially be generalized to other disease states and immunological phenotypes. In a later genetic analysis, fewer N-insertions in productive TCRs were reported among donors in an Asian-associated ancestry cluster than the approximately 630-donor mean. In a later analysis, 15,000 to 20,000 TCR beta sequences were associated with specific HLA alleles at a false discovery rate of 0.05. The study gave a list of 150 to 200 TCR beta chains associated with cytomegalovirus. The only immune exposure information available for the cohort was CMV serostatus. In this cohort, only TCR beta chains were sequenced, and detectable features were limited by the absence of alpha or paired-chain data. Most CMV-associated TCR beta chains appeared to be HLA-restricted in a later analysis, and the HLA associations seemed to be driven largely by CMV exposure. A later analysis reported that several top co-occurrence clusters appeared linked to parvovirus B19, influenza, CMV and Epstein-Barr virus. A few of the identified cytomegalovirus-associated TCR beta chains were confirmed in vitro to be specific for cytomegalovirus antigens. A group of highly shared sequence variants was considered likely to be a technical artifact of the sequencing pipeline. Roughly uniform sequencing depth across donors was assumed in presence/absence analyses, although this assumption may not hold. Because HLA typing was unavailable for some donors at each locus, only the typed subset was used in association tests. The classifier was reported to diagnose cytomegalovirus status with high specificity and sensitivity in both the original and validation cohorts. Strong co-occurrence of HLA alleles, especially DR and DQ, made assigning TCR associations to individual alleles difficult. The earlier analysis of a few hundred of the donors excluded 15 to 20 rarely observed V segments, including chromosome 9 orphons, because counts were too low. In a later analysis, HLA-associated TCR beta chains were found to be more clonally expanded and to have lower generation probabilities than equally common non-associated chains. A further reported finding was that TCR beta sequences accurately predicted the HLA-A and HLA-B alleles for most subjects in the first cohort. A later analysis found that TCR association rates varied across HLA loci, with DRB1 alleles showing the most associated TCRs and HLA-C alleles the fewest. An association between a missense DCLRE1C variant and V-gene and J-gene trimming of TCR beta chains was found in a later genetic analysis and replicated in an independent cohort. Broadly in line with IMGT annotations, most TCR beta V segments showed up in productive rearrangements about 87% or about 30% of the time in an earlier analysis of 587 of the donors. The 87-base-pair reads could not distinguish some IMGT-functional V segments, including TRBV6-2 and TRBV6-3, so those segments were excluded.

Worth noting for this clone: What antigen it recognizes has not been identified. No base-level quality is on record; no much larger clone is a single base apart.

The library was generated by the immunoSEQ multiplex PCR assay. The multiplex PCR relied on a mix of 60 forward primers for TCR Vbeta segments and 13 reverse primers for TCR Jbeta segments. The CDR3 region of rearranged TCR beta genes was amplified from genomic DNA with a multiplex PCR assay. The Illumina HiSeq System was used to sequence the amplified TCR beta libraries as 87-base-pair reads. The authors' analysis ran thus. Across the 700 or so repertoires, a later analysis counted 75 million to 90 million unique TCR beta chains, about 10 million of which were shared by at least two donors. Raw reads were error-corrected and collapsed into unique sequences by a nearest-neighbor algorithm in which closely related sequences were merged to remove PCR and sequencing errors. V, D and J gene segments were assigned by aligning CDR3 sequences to IMGT reference sequences. For a sequence to be retained, a match of at least six nucleotides was required to both a V gene segment and a J gene segment. A rearrangement counted as productive if the CDR3 had no stop codons and remained in frame with V and J, and every other rearrangement counted as non-productive. CDR3 was defined according to IMGT convention as the region running from the second conserved V-encoded cysteine to the conserved J-encoded phenylalanine. The earlier analysis of around 640 of the donors excluded sequences that lacked an unambiguous match to a single V gene segment. In an earlier analysis of approximately 590 of the donors, a V segment was called functional when productive rearrangements were above 56.7%, and segregating when the standard deviation between donors exceeded 5%. To diagnose cytomegalovirus status from the catalog of TCR beta chain sequences, a statistical classification framework was built. In a later analysis, V and J genes were assigned by comparing TCR nucleotide sequences against IMGT/GENE-DB human TR gene sequences. The TCRdist pipeline was used in a later analysis to assign CDR3 sequences and most-parsimonious VDJ recombination scenarios. In a later analysis, each TCR beta chain was defined by its CDR3 amino acid sequence together with its V-gene family, and reads lacking a unique V-gene family were excluded. A later analysis removed nearly 600 highly shared, low-generation-probability nucleotide sequences to deal with suspected cross-contamination and a sequencing artifact. For each public chain, a later analysis derived a clonal expansion index from normalized ranks of inferred template counts within each repertoire. In a later analysis, generation probabilities were computed using a VDJ recombination model fitted to out-of-frame rearrangements, and the results were checked against IGoR. A later analysis scored TCR-TCR, TCR-HLA and TCR-CMV co-occurrence with hypergeometric tests, applying a repertoire-size bias correction to TCR pairs. In a later analysis, false discovery rates were estimated by permuting HLA or CMV assignments 20 times. In a later analysis, co-occurring TCRs were grouped using DBSCAN, and TCRdist sequence similarity was added for clustering within HLA-allele-positive subsets. Repertoires with fewer than 30,000 or more than 120,000 public chains, plus five repertoires with anomalous nucleotide sharing, were excluded from co-occurrence clustering. In its TCRdb copy, this immuneACCESS table keeps in-frame sequences only and misses some clones. Where compared with another copy, unresolved V genes explain less than half of these, and the others have no known cause. That table supplies the V and J calls and clone size; D and trimming were determined from the DNA. The sample table lists approximately 280,000 clones, 80% to 90% of them with a count of one. In total, the top ten clones hold more than 2% of the sample.

The cohort comprised fewer than 700 healthy bone marrow donors. All cohort members were sampled while nominally healthy, although unrecorded immune exposures were likely present. The donor tested CMV seronegative and was one of the 352 seronegative cohort members. Each donor provided a peripheral blood sample, and peripheral blood mononuclear cells were used for TCR beta sequencing. The Qiagen DNeasy Blood Extraction Kit was used to extract genomic DNA from the blood cell samples. The V and J ends are trimmed by 6 bases and 9 bases, leaving 18 bases between them. Inclusive of the bounding cysteine and phenylalanine, the CDR3 is 13 residues long. Left in the record is the CDR3 DNA by itself, 39 bases read in frame from the first base. Based on the germline V gene, the CDR1 and CDR2 sequences are SQVTM and ANQGSEA.

The chain joins TRBV29-1 to TRBJ2-1, with a weak D call of TRBD1 (5 bases match). The sequence was obtained from a woman aged 18 to 35 in good health and CMV-seronegative. The sample consisted of PBMCs. The DNA reads as follows: TGCAGCGTCCTTACAGGCCGTCCCATTGAGCAGTTCTTC. Translated, this is CSVLTGRPIEQFF.